What follows are 2 T cell receptor beta chains derived from one specimen sequenced in a study of blood T cell repertoires in COVID-19. Generated by immunoSEQ multiplex PCR, the TCRdb table keeps only in-frame clones and is missing some. The sample includes roughly 290,000 clones, about 85% seen only once; the top ten take around 4.5%. What was sequenced was peripheral blood. These receptors all stem from a woman aged 45-59 years with active or convalescent COVID-19.

The genes are TRBV5-1 and TRBJ2-1; 12 nucleotides align to TRBD1. With V trimmed by 1 base and J by 10 bases, 9 bases remained unmatched. The CDR3 is made up of 16 amino acids. Germline CDR1 and CDR2: SGHRS and YFSETQ. CDR3 residues: CASSLLSGQGAKEQFF. CDR3 bases: TGCGCCAGCAGCTTGCTATCGGGACAGGGGGCGAAGGAGCAGTTCTTC.

The chain combines TRBV27 with TRBJ2-7, with a weak D call TRBD2 (6 bases). Germline V gene data show CDR1 as MNHEY and CDR2 as SMNVEV (reference sequence). The V gene lost 3 bases and the J gene lost 6 bases, with 18 bases spanning the gap. This CDR3 region has 15 residues. The CDR3 sequence: CASSFFSRRRGEQYF. Here the CDR3 DNA reads TGTGCCAGCAGTTTCTTTAGCAGGCGGAGGGGCGAGCAGTACTTC.